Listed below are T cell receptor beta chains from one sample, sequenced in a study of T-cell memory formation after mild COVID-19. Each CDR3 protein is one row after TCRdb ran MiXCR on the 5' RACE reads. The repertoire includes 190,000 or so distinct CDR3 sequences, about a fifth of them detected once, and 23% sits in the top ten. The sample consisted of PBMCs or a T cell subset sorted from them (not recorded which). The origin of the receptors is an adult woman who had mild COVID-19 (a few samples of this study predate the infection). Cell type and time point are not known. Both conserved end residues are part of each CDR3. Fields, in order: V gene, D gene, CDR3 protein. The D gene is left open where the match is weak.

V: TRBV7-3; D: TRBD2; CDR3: CASSFGGRDEQFF
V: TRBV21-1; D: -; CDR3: CASSKPINYGYTF
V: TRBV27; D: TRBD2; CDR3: CASTTTSGSFYNEQFF
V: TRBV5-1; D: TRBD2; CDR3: CASSLSLAGGTRDEQFF
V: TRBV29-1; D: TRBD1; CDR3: CSVDGAGGWAQYF
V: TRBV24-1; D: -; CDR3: CATSDLNTEAFF
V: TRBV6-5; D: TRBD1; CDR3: CATGGRNTDTQYF
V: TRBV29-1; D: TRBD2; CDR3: CSVAQREPYEQYF
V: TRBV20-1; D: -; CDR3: CSARQVTTWDEQFF
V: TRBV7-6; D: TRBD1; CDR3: CASSLAGTGREKLFF
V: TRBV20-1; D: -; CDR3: CSAPSGSASTDTQYF
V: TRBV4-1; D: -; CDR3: CASSRDQGFTEAFF
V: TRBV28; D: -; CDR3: CASTLGQGYNEQFF
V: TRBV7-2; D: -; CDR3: CASSPLSHTYTDTQYF
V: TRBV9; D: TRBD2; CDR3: CASSPSGGAGGETQYF
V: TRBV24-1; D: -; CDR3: CATSDPTDGNTIYF
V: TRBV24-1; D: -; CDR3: CATSDSRGGAGAGSNEKLFFF
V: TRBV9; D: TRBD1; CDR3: CASTDTGTGGYNEQFF
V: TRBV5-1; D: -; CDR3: CASGPSGGPYEQYF
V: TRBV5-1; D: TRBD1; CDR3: CASSLGDRGNTEAFF
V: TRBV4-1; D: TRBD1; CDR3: CASSQLTGENTEAFF
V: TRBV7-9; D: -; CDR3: CASSRSTGVETQYF
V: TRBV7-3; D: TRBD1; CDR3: CASSPTDRGLGETQYF
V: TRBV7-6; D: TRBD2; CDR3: CASSGMDNEQFF
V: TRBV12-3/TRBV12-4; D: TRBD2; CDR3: CASSSSGTTDTQYF
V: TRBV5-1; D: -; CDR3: CASSSTDAQSYTF
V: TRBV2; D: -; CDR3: CASSEVGSDTQYF
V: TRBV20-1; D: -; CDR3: CSARDFVGSRGYTF
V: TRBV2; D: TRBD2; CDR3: CARETSGIADTQYF
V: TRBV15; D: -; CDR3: CATSRDQGEGGYEQYF
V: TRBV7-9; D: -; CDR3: CASQTPRGGGYQETQYF
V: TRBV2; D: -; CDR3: CASRQEQMNQPQHF
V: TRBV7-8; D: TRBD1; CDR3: CASSQRTGTIYSNTGELFF
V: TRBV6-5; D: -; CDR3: CASRLSGDEQYF
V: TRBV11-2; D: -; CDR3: CASSLGTGGGPSYEQYF
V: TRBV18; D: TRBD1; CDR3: CASSPPRDRSFYEQYF
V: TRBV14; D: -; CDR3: CASSQEEVGGQFF
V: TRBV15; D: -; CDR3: CATSLRGARDSPLHF
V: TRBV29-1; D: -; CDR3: CSVRLPSSYEQYF